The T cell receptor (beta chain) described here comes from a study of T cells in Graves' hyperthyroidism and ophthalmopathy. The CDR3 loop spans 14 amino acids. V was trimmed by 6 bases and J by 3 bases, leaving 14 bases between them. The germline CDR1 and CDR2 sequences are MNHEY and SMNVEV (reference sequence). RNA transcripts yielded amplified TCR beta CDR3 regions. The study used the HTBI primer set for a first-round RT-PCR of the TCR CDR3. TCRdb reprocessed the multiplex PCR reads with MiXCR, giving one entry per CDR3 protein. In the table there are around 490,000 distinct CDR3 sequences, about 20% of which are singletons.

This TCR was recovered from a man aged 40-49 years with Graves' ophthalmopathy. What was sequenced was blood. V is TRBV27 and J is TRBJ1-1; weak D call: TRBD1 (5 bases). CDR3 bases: TGTGCCAGCAGCAACACCAGGGTATACACTGAAGCTTTCTTT. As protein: CASSNTRVYTEAFF.